This T cell receptor beta chain emerged from a study of blood T cells in healthy people across ages. Together with a sample-barcoded 5' primer, a J-beta primer mix was included in a second PCR lasting about 6 to 11 cycles. TCRdb re-analysed the 5' RACE reads in MiXCR, keeping a single row per CDR3 protein. Of approximately 730,000 distinct CDR3 sequences in the sample, 35% to 45% were seen once. Germline loops: CDR1 LGHDT, CDR2 YNNKEL (reference sequence). This CDR3 is 17 amino acids long. Losses at the gene ends were 3 bases for V and 6 bases for J; bases not matched to a gene: 10. Material for sequencing was blood. The rearrangement joins TRBV3-1 to TRBJ2-3, with 12 bases that match TRBD2. The receptor was isolated from a woman aged 60-75 years in good health. CDR3 sequence reads: CASSQLPTSGGRDTQYF. The CDR3 DNA sequence: TGTGCCAGCAGCCAGCTTCCCACTAGCGGGGGGAGGGATACGCAGTATTTT.